These 24 T cell receptor beta chains were all obtained from the same sample, sequenced in a study of OX40 agonist ivuxolimab in advanced cancers. Assay: immunoSEQ multiplex PCR; the TCRdb copy retains only in-frame clones and omits some. The table records 45,000 to 55,000 clones, roughly 90% of them present only once. This specimen consisted of CD4+ or CD8+ T cells sorted from blood, obtained in a trial of the OX40 agonist ivuxolimab. The receptors here all came from an adult with an advanced solid tumor such as melanoma, head and neck, liver or kidney cancer.

This sequence joins TRBV7-9 and TRBJ2-7, with 7 bases fitting TRBD1. V gave up 5 bases and J gave up 2 bases; unmatched junction bases: 6. Germline V gives CDR1 SEHNR, CDR2 FQNEAQ (reference sequence). The CDR3 is 14 residues long. The CDR3 sequence is CASSITGATYEQYF. In DNA form, the CDR3 reads TGTGCCAGCAGCATAACAGGGGCCACCTACGAGCAGTACTTC. Supplemented by reference TRBV7-9 and TRBJ2-7, the full variable domain reads DTGVSQNPRHKITKRGQNVTFRCDPISEHNRLYWYRQTLGQGPEFLTYFQNEAQLEKSRLLSDRFSAERPKGSFSTLEIQRTEQGDSAMYLCASSITGATYEQYFGPGTRLTVT.

The chain recombines TRBV2 with TRBJ2-7; 7 bases line up with TRBD1. CDR1 SNHLY and CDR2 FYNNEI come from the germline V gene. The V and J ends lost 8 bases and 0 bases, in that order; junction bases with no gene match: 4. The CDR3 consists of 13 residues. CDR3: CASLRDSSYEQYF. The CDR3 nucleotides are TGTGCCAGCCTCCGGGACAGCTCCTACGAGCAGTACTTC.

The CDR3 loop reads CASSQSLGPTKFYEQFF. The CDR3 DNA reads as TGTGCCAGCAGCCAGTCACTCGGACCCACGAAGTTCTATGAGCAGTTCTTC. The chain carries TRBV14 and TRBJ2-1, with D hard to call. CDR1 is SGHDN and CDR2 is FVKESK in the germline V gene. Deletions cut 3 bases from V and 8 bases from J, with 23 bases between. The CDR3 consists of 17 residues.

This CDR3 is CASSRDNVYGYTF. The CDR3 DNA follows: TGTGCCAGCAGTCGGGACAACGTCTATGGCTACACCTTC. The chain couples TRBV6-6 to TRBJ1-2; D might be TRBD1 (6 bases). The V end was cut by 5 bases, the J end by 4 bases, with 11 bases between. Germline loops: CDR1 MNHNY, CDR2 SVGAGI (reference sequence). The CDR3 runs to 13 residues.

This rearrangement joins TRBV19 to TRBJ2-7; tentatively, D is TRBD2 (6 bases). V lost 3 bases to trimming and J lost 0 bases, with 9 bases between them. Germline V gene data show CDR1 as LNHDA and CDR2 as SQIVND (reference sequence). The CDR3 sequence is 14 residues long. CDR3 bases: TGTGCCAGTAGTATGGGGGGACCCTCCTACGAGCAGTACTTC. Translation gives CASSMGGPSYEQYF.

The rearrangement links TRBV7-9 to TRBJ2-3, with TRBD2 identical over 8 bases. This CDR3 spans 16 amino acids. V dropped 2 bases and J dropped 5; count of bases not matched to a gene: 9. The germline V gene has CDR1 SEHNR and CDR2 FQNEAQ (reference sequence). CDR3 amino acids: CASSLTGTSAGDTQYF. CDR3 nucleotides: TGTGCCAGCAGCTTAACCGGGACTAGTGCGGGAGATACGCAGTATTTT.

The chain links TRBV5-1 to TRBJ1-2; D not certain. Trimming took off 1 base at V and 2 bases at J, with 6 bases between the two ends. The CDR3 is 13 amino acids. Germline loops: CDR1 SGHRS, CDR2 YFSETQ. This CDR3 is CASSLMGNYGYTF. The CDR3 nucleotides read TGCGCCAGCAGCTTGATGGGGAACTATGGCTACACCTTC.

The chain is built from TRBV9 and TRBJ2-5; the match to TRBD2 covers 11 bases. V shed 3 bases and J 0 bases; nucleotides not matched to a gene: 7. Per the germline V gene, CDR1 is SGDLS and CDR2 is YYNGEE. The CDR3 loop spans 17 amino acids. CDR3 in amino acids: CASSAGTSGGYQETQYF. CDR3 in DNA: TGTGCCAGCAGCGCGGGGACTAGCGGAGGGTACCAAGAGACCCAGTACTTC.

A note on this clone: In the same sample, other DNA sequences code for this CDR3. V is TRBV10-2 and J is TRBJ2-3; D is undetermined. This CDR3 comprises 13 residues. V lost 3 bases and J lost 0, with 4 bases in between. Germline values: CDR1 WSHSY, CDR2 SAAADI. The CDR3 spells CASSDRSTDTQYF. The CDR3 nucleotides read TGCGCCAGCAGTGATCGAAGCACAGATACGCAGTATTTT.

The J gene is TRBJ2-1, the V gene TRBV27; no clear D. Per the germline V gene, CDR1 is MNHEY and CDR2 is SMNVEV (reference sequence). V was trimmed by 0 bases and J by 6 bases, leaving 9 bases between them. This CDR3 has 14 amino acids. CDR3 residues: CASSLSIGSNEQFF. The CDR3 nucleotides read TGTGCCAGCAGTTTATCGATTGGGTCCAATGAGCAGTTCTTC.

V usage is TRBV28 and J usage is TRBJ2-3; 8 bases are a match to TRBD1. Trimming at V came to 5 bases and at J to 4 bases, leaving 14 bases not matched to a gene. CDR1 is MDHEN and CDR2 is SYDVKM in the germline V gene. This CDR3 region has 17 residues. CDR3 nucleotides: TGTGCCAGCAGTGCACATGCGGCAGGGGGCCGGTCAGATACGCAGTATTTT. This codes for CASSAHAAGGRSDTQYF.

This sequence joins TRBV28 and TRBJ2-6; D not certain. V was shortened by 6 bases and J by 2 bases, with 17 bases between the two germline ends. CDR1 and CDR2 from the germline V gene are MDHEN and SYDVKM. This CDR3 contains 17 residues. CDR3 sequence reads: CASSEHRSLAGANVLTF. CDR3 in DNA: TGTGCCAGCAGCGAACATCGGTCTCTAGCTGGGGCCAACGTCCTGACTTTC.

This clone occurred once. The chain recombines TRBV4-1 with TRBJ2-6, with TRBD1 matching over 7 bases. In germline, CDR1 is MGHRA, CDR2 YSYEKL. This CDR3 has 17 amino acids. The junction had 11 bases not matched to a gene; V was cut back by 5 bases and J by 4 bases. Here the CDR3 reads CASSNTKDRAGANVLTF. For the CDR3, the DNA is TGCGCCAGCAGCAACACGAAAGACAGGGCCGGGGCCAACGTCCTGACTTTC.

This clone was picked up one time. The chain couples TRBV11-2 to TRBJ2-1; perhaps D is TRBD1 or TRBD2 (6 bases each). The ends were cut back, 6 bases at V and 10 bases at J, with 13 bases in the middle. The CDR3 totals 12 residues. Germline V gene data show CDR1 as SGHAT and CDR2 as FQNNGV. Here the CDR3 reads CASRPGAGEQFF. The CDR3 coding sequence is TGTGCCAGCAGACCGGGGGCCGGGGAGCAGTTCTTC.

The rearrangement uses TRBV5-1 and TRBJ2-1; 7 nucleotides line up with TRBD1. The J segment lost 3 bases and the V segment lost 4 bases, leaving 7 bases of the junction unmatched. The CDR3 covers 15 residues. Looked up from germline, CDR1 is SGHRS and CDR2 is YFSETQ. In DNA, the CDR3 is TGCGCCAGCAGCCCAGGGGGTAGACTCTACAATGAGCAGTTCTTC. Encoded protein: CASSPGGRLYNEQFF.

This clone came up once. The chain carries TRBV6-1 and TRBJ1-2; 8 nucleotides align to TRBD1. The length of the CDR3 is 12 residues. Germline CDR1 and CDR2: MNHNS and SASEGT. V was pared by 5 bases and J by 8 bases, with 4 bases of the junction left unmatched. DNA of the CDR3: TGTGCCAGCAGTAGACAGGGGATCGGCTACACCTTC. It yields the protein CASSRQGIGYTF.

This rearrangement joins TRBV5-1 to TRBJ2-7; D might be TRBD1 or TRBD2, each matching 5 bases. The germline CDR1 and CDR2 sequences are SGHRS and YFSETQ. Trimming stripped 0 bases from V and 2 bases from J, with 15 bases between. This CDR3 comprises 16 residues. The CDR3: CASSLVGRGAAYEQYF. CDR3 in DNA: TGCGCCAGCAGCTTGGTGGGGCGAGGAGCGGCCTACGAGCAGTACTTC.

The V call is TRBV5-1, the J call TRBJ2-1; possible D gene TRBD1, 6 bases. V gave up 4 bases and J gave up 9 bases, with 14 bases separating them. CDR1 and CDR2 (germline): SGHRS, YFSETQ. CDR3 length equals 13 residues. Written as DNA, the CDR3 is TGCGCCAGCAGCGCTACAAGAGGGGGTGAGCAGTTCTTC. Translating it yields CASSATRGGEQFF.

This clone has only one observation. The chain uses TRBV19 and TRBJ2-1; the match to TRBD2 covers 9 bases. Losses at the gene ends were 3 bases for V and 6 bases for J; bases not matched to a gene: 3. The CDR3 is 14 amino acids. The germline CDR1 and CDR2 sequences are LNHDA and SQIVND (reference sequence). Here the CDR3 DNA reads TGTGCCAGTAGTATTGGACTAGCGTTCAATGAGCAGTTCTTC. Translated: CASSIGLAFNEQFF.

In its sample, this clone was seen a few times. The J gene is TRBJ1-2, the V gene TRBV30; maybe TRBD1 (6 bases). CDR1 is GTSNPN and CDR2 is SVGIG in the germline V gene (reference sequence). The germline V and J ends were trimmed by 0 bases and 7 bases, with 15 bases remaining between them. This CDR3 has 14 residues. CDR3 DNA sequence: TGTGCCTGGAGTGTTGTTGGGGGGCGCGGTGGCTACACCTTC. Its translation is CAWSVVGGRGGYTF. Based on the CDR3 plus reference TRBV30 and TRBJ1-2, the full variable domain is SQTIHQWPATLVQPVGSPLSLECTVEGTSNPNLYWYRQAAGRGLQLLFYSVGIGQISSEVPQNLSASRPQDRQFILSSKKLLLSDSGFYLCAWSVVGGRGGYTFGSGTRLTVV.

This chain connects TRBV7-3 to TRBJ2-5, with 7 positions matching TRBD1. Germline CDR1 is SGHTA and CDR2 is FQGTGA. Trimming removed 3 bases from V and 2 bases from J; junction bases left unmatched: 0. CDR3 length: 13 residues. CDR3 sequence reads: CASSLGQQETQYF. The CDR3 DNA is TGTGCCAGCAGCTTGGGACAGCAAGAGACCCAGTACTTC. The full variable domain, rest sourced from reference TRBV7-3 and TRBJ2-5, is GAGVSQTPSNKVTEKGKYVELRCDPISGHTALYWYRQSLGQGPEFLIYFQGTGAADDSGLPNDRFFAVRPEGSVSTLKIQRTERGDSAVYLCASSLGQQETQYFGPGTRLLVL.

A few counts support this clone. The chain couples TRBV6-6 to TRBJ2-7, with 9 bases lining up with TRBD2. The germline CDR1 and CDR2 sequences are MNHNY and SVGAGI (reference sequence). This CDR3 is 15 amino acids long. V trimming: 7 bases; J trimming: 2 bases; junction bases outside the gene matches: 9. The CDR3, as DNA: TGTGCCAGCATGGGGCCGGCGGGAGGGACCTACGAGCAGTACTTC. Encoded protein: CASMGPAGGTYEQYF.

The chain recombines TRBV5-6 with TRBJ1-5, with D uncertain. Trimming took 7 bases from V and 2 from J, leaving 7 bases between them. Germline CDR1 SGHDT, CDR2 YYEEEE. The CDR3 is made up of 12 amino acids. CDR3 nucleotides: TGTGCCAGCCGGAGCGGCAATCAGCCCCAGCATTTT. It yields the protein CASRSGNQPQHF.

The chain uses TRBV2 and TRBJ2-7, with D tentatively TRBD2 (6 bases). Germline V gene data show CDR1 as SNHLY and CDR2 as FYNNEI. V lost 7 bases and J 1 base, leaving 17 bases between the germline ends. CDR3 size: 15 residues. CDR3 sequence (DNA): TGTGCCAGCATCGGACGCGGGGTAGGGTCCTACGAGCAGTACTTC. Amino acid sequence: CASIGRGVGSYEQYF.